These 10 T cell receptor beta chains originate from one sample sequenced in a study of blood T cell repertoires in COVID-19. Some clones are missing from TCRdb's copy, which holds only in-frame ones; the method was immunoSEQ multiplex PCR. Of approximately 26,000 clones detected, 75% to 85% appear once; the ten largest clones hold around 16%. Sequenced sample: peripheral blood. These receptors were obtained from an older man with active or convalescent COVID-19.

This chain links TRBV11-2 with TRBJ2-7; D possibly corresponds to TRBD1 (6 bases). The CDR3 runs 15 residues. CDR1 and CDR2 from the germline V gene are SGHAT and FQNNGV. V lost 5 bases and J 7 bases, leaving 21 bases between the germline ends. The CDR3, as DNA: TGTGCCAGCAGCCTGGGACATCTCTTAAGGTTGGAGCAGTACTTC. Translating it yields CASSLGHLLRLEQYF. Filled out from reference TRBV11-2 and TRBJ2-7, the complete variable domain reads EAGVAQSPRYKIIEKRQSVAFWCNPISGHATLYWYQQILGQGPKLLIQFQNNGVVDDSQLPKDRFSAERLKGVDSTLKIQPAKLEDSAVYLCASSLGHLLRLEQYFGPGTRLTVT.

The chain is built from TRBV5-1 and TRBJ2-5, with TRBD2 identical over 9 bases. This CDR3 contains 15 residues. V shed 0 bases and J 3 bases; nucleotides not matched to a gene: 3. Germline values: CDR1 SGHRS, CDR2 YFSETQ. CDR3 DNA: TGCGCCAGCAGCTTGGGGGCTAGCGGGAAAGAGACCCAGTACTTC. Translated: CASSLGASGKETQYF. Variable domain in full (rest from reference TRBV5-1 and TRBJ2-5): KAGVTQTPRYLIKTRGQQVTLSCSPISGHRSVSWYQQTPGQGLQFLFEYFSETQRNKGNFPGRFSGRQFSNSRSEMNVSTLELGDSALYLCASSLGASGKETQYFGPGTRLLVL.

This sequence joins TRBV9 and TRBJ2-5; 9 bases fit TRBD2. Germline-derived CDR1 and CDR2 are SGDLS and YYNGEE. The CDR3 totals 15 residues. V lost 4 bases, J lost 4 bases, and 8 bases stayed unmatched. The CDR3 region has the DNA TGTGCCAGCAGCCCCCGAGTAGCGGGAGTAGAGACCCAGTACTTC. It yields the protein CASSPRVAGVETQYF. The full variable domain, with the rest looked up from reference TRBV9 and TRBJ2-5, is DSGVTQTPKHLITATGQRVTLRCSPRSGDLSVYWYQQSLDQGLQFLIQYYNGEERAKGNILERFSAQQFPDLHSELNLSSLELGDSALYFCASSPRVAGVETQYFGPGTRLLVL.

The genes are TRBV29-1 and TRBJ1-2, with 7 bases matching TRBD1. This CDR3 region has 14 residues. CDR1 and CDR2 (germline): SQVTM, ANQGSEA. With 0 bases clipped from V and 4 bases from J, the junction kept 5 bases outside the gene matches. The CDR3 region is CSVEEGQIFYGYTF. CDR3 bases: TGCAGCGTTGAAGAGGGACAGATCTTCTATGGCTACACCTTC. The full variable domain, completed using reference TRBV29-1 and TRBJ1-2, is SAVISQKPSRDICQRGTSLTIQCQVDSQVTMMFWYRQQPGQSLTLIATANQGSEATYESGFVIDKFPISRPNLTFSTLTVSNMSPEDSSIYLCSVEEGQIFYGYTFGSGTRLTVV.

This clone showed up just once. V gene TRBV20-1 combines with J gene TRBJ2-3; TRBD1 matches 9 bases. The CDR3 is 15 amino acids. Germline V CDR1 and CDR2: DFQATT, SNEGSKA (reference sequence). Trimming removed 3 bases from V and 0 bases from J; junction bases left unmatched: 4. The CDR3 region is CSASGGQGSTDTQYF. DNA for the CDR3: TGCAGTGCTAGTGGGGGACAGGGTAGCACAGATACGCAGTATTTT.

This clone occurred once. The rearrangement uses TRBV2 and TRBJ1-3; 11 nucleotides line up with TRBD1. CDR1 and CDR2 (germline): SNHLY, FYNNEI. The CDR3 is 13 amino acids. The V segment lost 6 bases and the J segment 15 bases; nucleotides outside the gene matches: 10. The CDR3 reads CASSETDRGLAYF. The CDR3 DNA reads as TGTGCCAGCAGCGAGACGGACAGGGGGCTCGCATATTTT.

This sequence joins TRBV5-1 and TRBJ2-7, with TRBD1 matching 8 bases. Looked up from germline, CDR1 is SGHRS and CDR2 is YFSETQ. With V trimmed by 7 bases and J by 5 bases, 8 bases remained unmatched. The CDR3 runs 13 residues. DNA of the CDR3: TGCGCCAGCTACCTGGACAGGGCAAACGAGCAGTACTTC. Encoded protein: CASYLDRANEQYF.

The CDR3 protein is CASSLLRGGFGNEQFF. CDR3 bases: TGTGCCAGCAGTTTATTGCGGGGAGGGTTCGGCAATGAGCAGTTCTTC. V gene TRBV28 combines with J gene TRBJ2-1; TRBD2 matches 7 bases. The CDR3 is made up of 16 amino acids. After removal of 1 base from V and 6 bases from J, the junction contained 9 bases not matched to a gene. Germline V gene lookup returns CDR1 MDHEN and CDR2 SYDVKM.

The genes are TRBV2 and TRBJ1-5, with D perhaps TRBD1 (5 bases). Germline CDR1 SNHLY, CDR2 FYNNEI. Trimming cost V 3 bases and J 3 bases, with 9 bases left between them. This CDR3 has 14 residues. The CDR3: CASSEGQNNQPQHF. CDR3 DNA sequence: TGTGCCAGCAGTGAGGGGCAGAACAATCAGCCCCAGCATTTT.

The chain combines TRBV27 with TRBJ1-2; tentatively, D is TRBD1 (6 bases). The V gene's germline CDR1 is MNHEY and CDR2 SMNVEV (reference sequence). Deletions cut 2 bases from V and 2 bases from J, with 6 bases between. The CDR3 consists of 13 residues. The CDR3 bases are TGTGCCAGCAGTTTAACAGGGAACTATGGCTACACCTTC. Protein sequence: CASSLTGNYGYTF.